The source of this T cell receptor (beta chain) is a study of shared clonotypes between healthy human individuals. Findings and caveats of the study: Compared with clonotypes that all four donors shared, non-shared clonotypes had lower generation probabilities.

This clone occurred many times. As yet, its antigen is unknown. With V trimmed by 8 bases and J by 1 base, 4 bases remained unmatched. CDR1 and CDR2 (germline): MDHEN, SYDVKM. The CDR3 is 14 residues long. Adults of Caucasian background living in Nashville, Tennessee made up all donors. Only in-frame clones appear in the TCRdb table, and some are missing; sequencing was by immunoSEQ multiplex PCR. The sample yields over a million clones, about 75% seen once. Sample: memory CD4+ T cells sorted from blood. Subset defined: CD45RA-negative fraction. V gene TRBV28 combines with J gene TRBJ2-4, with 8 nucleotides matching TRBD2. This clonotype originated in a young man in good health. CDR3 in amino acids: CASWERGAKNIQYF. CDR3 nucleotide sequence: TGTGCCAGCTGGGAGCGGGGGGCCAAAAACATTCAGTACTTC.